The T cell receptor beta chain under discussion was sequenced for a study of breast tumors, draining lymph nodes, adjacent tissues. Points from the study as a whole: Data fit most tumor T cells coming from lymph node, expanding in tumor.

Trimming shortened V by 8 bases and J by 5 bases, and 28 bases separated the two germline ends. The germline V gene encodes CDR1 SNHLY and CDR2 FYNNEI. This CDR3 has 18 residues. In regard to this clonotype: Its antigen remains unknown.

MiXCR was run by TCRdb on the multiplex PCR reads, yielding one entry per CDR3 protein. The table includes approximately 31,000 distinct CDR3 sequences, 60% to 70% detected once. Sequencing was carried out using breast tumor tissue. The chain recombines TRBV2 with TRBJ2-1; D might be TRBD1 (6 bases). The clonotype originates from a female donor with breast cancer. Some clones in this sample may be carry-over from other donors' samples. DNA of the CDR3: TGTGCCAGCGGGGGCCCCTCTAATCGGCTAGGAATCAACAATGAGCAGTTCTTC. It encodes CASGGPSNRLGINNEQFF.